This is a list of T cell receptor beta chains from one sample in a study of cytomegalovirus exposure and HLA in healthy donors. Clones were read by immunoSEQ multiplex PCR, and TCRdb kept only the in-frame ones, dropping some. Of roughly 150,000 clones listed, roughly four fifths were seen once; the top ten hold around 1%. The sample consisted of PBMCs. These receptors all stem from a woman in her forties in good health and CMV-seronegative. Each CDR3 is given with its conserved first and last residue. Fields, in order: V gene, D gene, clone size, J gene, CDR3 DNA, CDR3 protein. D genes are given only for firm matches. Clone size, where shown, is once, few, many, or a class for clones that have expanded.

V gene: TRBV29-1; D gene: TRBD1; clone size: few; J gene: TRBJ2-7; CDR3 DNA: TGCAGCGTTGGGACAGGGGATCACGAGCAGTACTTC; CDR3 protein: CSVGTGDHEQYF
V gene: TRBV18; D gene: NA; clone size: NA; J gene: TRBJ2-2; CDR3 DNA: TGTGCCAGCTCACCTTCCCCGACAGCCTTCGCCGGGGAGCTGTTTTTT; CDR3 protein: CASSPSPTAFAGELFF
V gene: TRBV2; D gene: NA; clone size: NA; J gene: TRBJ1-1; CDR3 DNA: TGTGCCACATCCTTACTCCTTAACACTGAAGCTTTCTTT; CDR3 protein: CATSLLLNTEAFF
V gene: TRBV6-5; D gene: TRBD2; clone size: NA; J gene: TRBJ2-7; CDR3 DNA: TGTGCCAGCAGGGCTAGCGGGAAAGGGGAGCAGTACTTC; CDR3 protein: CASRASGKGEQYF
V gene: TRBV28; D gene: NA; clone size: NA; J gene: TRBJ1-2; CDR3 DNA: TGTGCCAGCAGTTGGAGTGATGGCTACACCTTC; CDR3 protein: CASSWSDGYTF
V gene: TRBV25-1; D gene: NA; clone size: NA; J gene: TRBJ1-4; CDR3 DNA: TGTGCCAGCAGGGGGGCTGGGAGTGAAAAACTGTTTTTT; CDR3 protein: CASRGAGSEKLFF
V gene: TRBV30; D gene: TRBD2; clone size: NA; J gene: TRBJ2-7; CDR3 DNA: TGTGCCTACTCCGGACTAGCGGGAGTCTACGAGCAGTACTTC; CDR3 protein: CAYSGLAGVYEQYF
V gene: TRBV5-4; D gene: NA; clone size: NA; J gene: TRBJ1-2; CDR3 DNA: TGTGCCAGCACCCGCGGGGGGGAGGACTATGGCTACACCTTC; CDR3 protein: CASTRGGEDYGYTF
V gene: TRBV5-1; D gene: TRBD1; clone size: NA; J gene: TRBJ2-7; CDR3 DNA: TGCGCCAGCAGCTCCGGGACAGGGGGCGTCGAGCAGTACTTC; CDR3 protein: CASSSGTGGVEQYF
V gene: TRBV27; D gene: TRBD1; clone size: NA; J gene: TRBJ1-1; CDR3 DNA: TGTGCCAGCAGCCGGGGCGGACAGGGCGCCACTGAAGCTTTCTTT; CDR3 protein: CASSRGGQGATEAFF
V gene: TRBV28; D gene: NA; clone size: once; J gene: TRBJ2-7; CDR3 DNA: TGTGCCAGCAGTTTTAGGGGACTTAGCTCCTACGAGCAGTACTTC; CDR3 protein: CASSFRGLSSYEQYF
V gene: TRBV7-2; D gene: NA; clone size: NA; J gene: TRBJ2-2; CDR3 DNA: TGTGCCAGCAGCTTTTGGAGTGGTGGGGAGCTGTTTTTT; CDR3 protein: CASSFWSGGELFF
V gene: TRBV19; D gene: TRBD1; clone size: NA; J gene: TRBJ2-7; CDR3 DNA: TGTGCCAGTAGTACCTCGGGACAGGGGCTCTACGAGCAGTACTTC; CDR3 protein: CASSTSGQGLYEQYF